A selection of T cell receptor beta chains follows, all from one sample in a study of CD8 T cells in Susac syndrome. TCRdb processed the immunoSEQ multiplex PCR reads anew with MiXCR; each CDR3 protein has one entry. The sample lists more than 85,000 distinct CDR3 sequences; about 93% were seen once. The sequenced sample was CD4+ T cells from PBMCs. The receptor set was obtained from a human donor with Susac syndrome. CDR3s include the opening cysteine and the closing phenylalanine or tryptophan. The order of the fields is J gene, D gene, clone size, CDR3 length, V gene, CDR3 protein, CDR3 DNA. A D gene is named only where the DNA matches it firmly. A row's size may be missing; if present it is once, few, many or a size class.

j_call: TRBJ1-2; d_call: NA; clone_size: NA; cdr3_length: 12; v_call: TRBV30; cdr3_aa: CAWSDWGLGYTF; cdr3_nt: TGTGCCTGGAGCGACTGGGGGCTCGGCTACACCTTC
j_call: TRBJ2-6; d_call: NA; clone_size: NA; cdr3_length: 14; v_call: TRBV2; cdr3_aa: CASIARSGANVLTF; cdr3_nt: TGTGCCAGCATCGCCCGCTCTGGGGCCAACGTCCTGACTTTC
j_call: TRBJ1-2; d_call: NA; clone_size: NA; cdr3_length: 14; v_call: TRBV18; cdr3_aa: CASSRLDTNYGYTF; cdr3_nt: TGTGCCAGCTCACGCTTGGACACCAACTATGGCTACACCTTC
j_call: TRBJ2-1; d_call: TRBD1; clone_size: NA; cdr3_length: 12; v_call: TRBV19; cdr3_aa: CATSGQANEQFF; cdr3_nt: TGTGCCACCTCGGGACAGGCCAATGAGCAGTTCTTC
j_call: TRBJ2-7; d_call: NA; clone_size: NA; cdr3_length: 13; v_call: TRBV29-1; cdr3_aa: CSVGTLRDSEQYF; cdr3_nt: TGCAGCGTTGGAACCCTTCGGGATTCCGAGCAGTACTTC
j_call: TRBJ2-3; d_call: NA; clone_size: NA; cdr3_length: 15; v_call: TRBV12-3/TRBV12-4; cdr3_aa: CASRAEGGRTDTQYF; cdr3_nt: TGTGCCAGCAGAGCCGAGGGGGGGCGCACAGATACGCAGTATTTT
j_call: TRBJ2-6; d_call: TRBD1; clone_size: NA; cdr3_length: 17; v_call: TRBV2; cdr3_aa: CASSERTGTAGANVLTF; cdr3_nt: TGTGCCAGCAGTGAACGGACAGGGACGGCTGGGGCCAACGTCCTGACTTTC
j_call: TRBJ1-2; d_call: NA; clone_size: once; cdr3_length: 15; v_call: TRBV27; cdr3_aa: CASSLFWGGNYGYTF; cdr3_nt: TGTGCCAGCAGTTTATTTTGGGGTGGTAACTATGGCTACACCTTC
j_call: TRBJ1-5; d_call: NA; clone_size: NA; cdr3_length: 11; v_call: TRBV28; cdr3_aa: CASGNNQPQHF; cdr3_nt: TGTGCCAGCGGCAATAATCAGCCCCAGCATTTT
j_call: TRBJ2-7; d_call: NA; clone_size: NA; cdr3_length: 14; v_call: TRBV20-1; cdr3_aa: CSAPPELSSYEQYF; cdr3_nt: TGCAGTGCCCCCCCCGAATTAAGCTCCTACGAGCAGTACTTC
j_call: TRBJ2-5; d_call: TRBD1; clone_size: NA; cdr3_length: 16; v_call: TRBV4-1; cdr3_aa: CASSQEGQGAWETQYF; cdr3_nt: TGCGCCAGCAGCCAAGAAGGCCAGGGGGCGTGGGAGACCCAGTACTTC